Included here is one T cell receptor beta chain sequence, with context. This clone was counted only a few times. Its binding antigen is unknown. The input lacks base qualities; no much larger clone sits a single base away. CDR1 and CDR2 are read off the germline V gene (reference sequence) as GTSNPN and SVGIG. The CDR3, from cysteine to phenylalanine, totals 12 residues. Just the 36-base CDR3 DNA is kept, in frame starting at base 1. The junction carries 10 bases between V and J, which are trimmed by 0 bases and 8 bases respectively. This specimen belongs to a study of blood T cell repertoires in COVID-19 (dated by TCRdb to 2020 to 2021). For the wider study: Samples from collaborators originated in the United States, Italy and Spain and spanned both the acute and convalescent phases of COVID-19. The prospective study material was composed of cDNA or gDNA derived from T cells, B-cell-depleted T cells, or PBMCs. Deeply sampled blood TCRbeta repertoires from subjects exposed to, actively infected with, or recovered from COVID-19 were included in the dataset. A freely available public database, intended as a resource for researchers studying the immune response to SARS-CoV-2, is where the repertoires were released. Samples came from the ongoing ImmuneRACE study (first 160 participants) plus 1,254 subjects from 6 global collaborators. Nearly every sample came with metadata listing a de-identified subject ID, COVID-19 status, age in years and sex. Where available, HLA class I and class II types were taken from metadata supplied by the sample provider and were not determined by assay-based typing.

Whole blood was collected in K2EDTA tubes by collaborating institutions according to the institutions' own protocols. Collaborator samples were shipped for TCRbeta analysis as frozen whole blood, isolated PBMCs, or DNA extracted from either sample type. TCRbeta CDR3 regions were amplified from genomic DNA by means of the immunoSEQ Assay, a bias-controlled multiplex PCR. Under the source paper's analysis protocol: The number of nucleated cells in each sample was estimated by amplification of reference gene primers within the assay. To quantify the absolute abundance of each unique TCRbeta CDR3 rearrangement, sequence reads were collapsed and filtered. For each sample, productive Simpson clonality was calculated by taking the square root of Simpson's diversity index across productive rearrangements. Not all clones reach the TCRdb copy of this immuneACCESS table, which keeps in-frame sequences only. Checked studies attribute under half of the gap to unresolved V genes and leave the rest unexplained. For V, J and clone size, that table is used; D and trimming come from the DNA. For this sample the table gives some 120,000 clones, of which roughly 69% were detected only once. Clones ranked in the top ten supply 2% to 2.5% of the sample.

Overall study results and their limits: Clinical and demographic metadata were provided uncurated, with the amount varying by source and participant.

The sample comprised peripheral blood. This clonotype was sampled from a woman between 65 and 79 years old with acute or convalescent COVID-19. The chain employs TRBV30 and TRBJ1-2; 6 matching bases give a weak D call of TRBD1. CDR3 sequence: CAWSVRGGGYTF. At the DNA level, the sequence is TGTGCCTGGAGTGTACGTGGGGGCGGCTACACCTTC.